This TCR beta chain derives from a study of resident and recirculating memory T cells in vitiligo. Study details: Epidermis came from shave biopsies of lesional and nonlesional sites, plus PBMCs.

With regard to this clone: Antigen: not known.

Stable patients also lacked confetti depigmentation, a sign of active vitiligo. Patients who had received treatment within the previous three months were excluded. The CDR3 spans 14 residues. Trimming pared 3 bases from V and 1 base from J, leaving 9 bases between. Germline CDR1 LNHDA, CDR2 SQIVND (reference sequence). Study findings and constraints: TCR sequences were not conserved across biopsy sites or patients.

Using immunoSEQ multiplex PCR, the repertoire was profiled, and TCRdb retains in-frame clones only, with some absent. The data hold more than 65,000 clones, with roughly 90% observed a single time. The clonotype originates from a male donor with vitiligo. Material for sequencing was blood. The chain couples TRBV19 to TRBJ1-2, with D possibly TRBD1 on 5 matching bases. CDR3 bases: TGTGCCAGTAGTATGGGGGGTGATAACTATGGCTACACCTTC. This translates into CASSMGGDNYGYTF.